These T cell receptor beta chains were read from a single sample in a study of long-term antiretroviral therapy in people with HIV. Measured with immunoSEQ multiplex PCR; TCRdb has only the in-frame clones, and not every one. The sample includes about 40,000 clones, around 85% of them seen just once. The sample was unsorted PBMCs, taken 3.1 years after starting antiretroviral therapy. These receptors all come from a woman aged 50 to 60 with HIV. Both conserved end residues are part of each CDR3.

TRBJ2-7,TRBV28,CASSSGGVAEQYF
TRBJ2-7,TRBV18,CASSTTREAYEQYF
TRBJ2-3,TRBV7-3,CASKLTASTDTQYF
TRBJ1-2,TRBV10-3,CAIGTGDYGYTF
TRBJ1-2,TRBV7-2,CASILRPGQGYGYTF
TRBJ2-1,TRBV6-6,CASSRKLTGETEQFF
TRBJ2-3,TRBV7-3,CASSQNSETQYF
TRBJ1-3,TRBV19,CASSMVQGGNTIYF
TRBJ2-1,TRBV4-1,CASSLLPTGVAYNEQFF
TRBJ2-1,TRBV7-6,CASSLSSGGLNEQFF
TRBJ1-6,TRBV19,CASSMNLGANNSPLHF
TRBJ1-1,TRBV5-5,CASSLSVDTEAFF
TRBJ1-5,TRBV23-1,CASSQAGTRYCRDQPQHF
TRBJ1-1,TRBV30,CAWSVVDEAFF
TRBJ1-1,TRBV5-6,CASSLGGGMNTEAFF
TRBJ1-2,TRBV11-2,CASSSGQGTGGYGYTF
TRBJ1-5,TRBV12-5,CASGLIYGGAQQSHQPQHF
TRBJ1-1,TRBV10-3,CAISEMRNTEAFF
TRBJ1-2,TRBV6-6,CASSRDASWDGYTF
TRBJ2-3,TRBV11-2,CASSLGSGVNTDTQYF
TRBJ1-6,TRBV27,CASRFGVAGSSSPLHF
TRBJ2-4,TRBV29-1,CSAMTGFGIQYF
TRBJ1-2,TRBV4-3,CASSQEFNPQGDGYTF
TRBJ2-5,TRBV5-4,CASSDGGNIQETQYF
TRBJ2-1,TRBV5-1,CASSLDVGSYNEQFF
TRBJ2-3,TRBV9,CASSLTSGTDTQYF
TRBJ1-2,TRBV30,CAWIIWGRANYGYTF
TRBJ1-1,TRBV5-1,CASSSRGGYTEAFF
TRBJ1-1,TRBV5-1,CASSPQEVGEAFF
TRBJ2-3,TRBV7-9,CASSSTATDTQYF
TRBJ2-3,TRBV9,CASSVEVGGSTDTQYF
TRBJ2-3,TRBV6-6,CASIQWDTQGTQYF
TRBJ1-4,TRBV2,CASRSGLAGQAEKLFF
TRBJ1-2,TRBV5-6,CASRSAGFGYTF
TRBJ2-4,TRBV7-2,CASSLGGLGLAKNIQYF
TRBJ1-2,TRBV19,CASSMTGDYGYTF
TRBJ1-4,TRBV4-1,CASTDPQNEKLFF
TRBJ2-7,TRBV29-1,CSVVRGPNYEQYF
TRBJ1-6,TRBV27,CASRITGVQNSPLHF
TRBJ2-2,TRBV4-1,CASSQGDIVVTGELFF
TRBJ1-1,TRBV5-8,CASSLEGTGFTEAFF
TRBJ2-2,TRBV5-1,CASSFSGGRNTGELFF
TRBJ1-3,TRBV19,CASSIGGSGNTIYF
TRBJ2-5,TRBV7-7,CASSLPETQYF
TRBJ1-4,TRBV4-1,CASSQEGVLNEKLFF
TRBJ1-6,TRBV6-6,CASSYSGQSNSPLHF
TRBJ1-6,TRBV10-2,CASMGTGTDNSPLHF
TRBJ1-1,TRBV20-1,CSVGAETEAFF
TRBJ1-2,TRBV5-1,CASSLTPDGYGYTF
TRBJ1-2,TRBV7-2,CASSVDRTPSNYGYTF
TRBJ1-2,TRBV27,CASSHRRQGATRVGGYTF
TRBJ2-7,TRBV27,CASSSRGGLPTYEQYF
TRBJ2-2,TRBV4-3,CASSQDYTGELFF
TRBJ1-1,TRBV28,CASTGQGLERGTEAFF
TRBJ2-5,TRBV7-7,CASSLGRLETQYF
TRBJ1-6,TRBV18,CASSPSPGTGSSPLHF
TRBJ1-6,TRBV5-4,CASSLGGANSPLHF
TRBJ1-3,TRBV9,CASSVGTGGNSGNTIYF
TRBJ1-1,TRBV27,CASIGQVVAEAFF